A selection of T cell receptor beta chains follows, all from one sample in a study of glioma-infiltrating T cells after dendritic cell vaccination. Using immunoSEQ multiplex PCR, the repertoire was profiled, and TCRdb retains in-frame clones only, with some absent. The repertoire consists of some 91,000 clones, with roughly four fifths occurring once and the leading ten covering approximately 2%. Sequenced here: blood, sampled after dendritic cell vaccination. All receptors come from a human donor with glioblastoma. Each CDR3 is given with its conserved first and last residue. A D gene is named only where the DNA matches it firmly. Rows give clone size only sometimes, using once, few, many, or a class for an expanded clone.

j_call v_call d_call clone_size cdr3_aa cdr3_nt
TRBJ1-3 TRBV18 . . CASSLPGQNSGNTIYF TGTGCCAGCTCACTACCGGGACAAAACTCTGGAAACACCATATATTTT
TRBJ2-7 TRBV5-1 . . CASSLDQGTYEQYF TGCGCCAGCAGCTTGGACCAGGGTACCTACGAGCAGTACTTC
TRBJ2-1 TRBV6-5 TRBD2 . CASRSSGSDHNEQFF TGTGCCAGCAGGTCTAGCGGGAGTGACCACAATGAGCAGTTCTTC
TRBJ1-5 TRBV10-2 . once CASSDSVNQPQHF TGCGCCAGCAGTGACTCGGTGAATCAGCCCCAGCATTTT
TRBJ2-3 TRBV5-4 TRBD2 . CASSLGGTSGGRADTQYF TGTGCCAGCAGCTTGGGGGGGACTAGCGGGGGGAGGGCAGATACGCAGTATTTT
TRBJ1-6 TRBV18 TRBD1 . CASSPMDRGNSPLHF TGTGCCAGCTCACCTATGGACAGGGGTAATTCACCCCTCCACTTT
TRBJ1-5 TRBV27 . once CASSLKPSRNQPQHF TGTGCCAGCAGTTTAAAGCCGTCGCGCAATCAGCCCCAGCATTTT
TRBJ2-1 TRBV29-1 TRBD2 . CSVEALAGNEQFF TGCAGCGTTGAGGCCCTAGCGGGCAATGAGCAGTTCTTC
TRBJ1-6 TRBV19 . . CASSIVQDNSPLHF TGTGCCAGTAGTATCGTACAGGATAATTCACCCCTCCACTTT
TRBJ1-5 TRBV19 TRBD1 . CASRGDSVSQPQHF TGTGCCAGTAGGGGGGACAGTGTAAGTCAGCCCCAGCATTTT
TRBJ1-5 TRBV30 TRBD1 . CAWSKSGQGGDQPQHF TGTGCCTGGAGTAAATCCGGACAGGGAGGGGATCAGCCCCAGCATTTT
TRBJ1-5 TRBV28 . . CASSLTGQPQHF TGTGCCAGCAGTTTAACGGGGCAGCCCCAGCATTTT
TRBJ2-1 TRBV5-1 . . CASSFLAGPSEQFF TGCGCCAGCAGCTTCCTAGCAGGACCCAGTGAGCAGTTCTTC
TRBJ2-1 TRBV2 . . CASSEGGRAGNNEQFF TGTGCCAGCAGTGAGGGGGGACGGGCAGGGAACAATGAGCAGTTCTTC
TRBJ2-1 TRBV7-9 TRBD2 . CASSPMGLAGASYNEQFF TGTGCCAGCAGCCCGATGGGACTAGCGGGGGCGTCCTACAATGAGCAGTTCTTC
TRBJ2-4 TRBV28 . . CASSFAGRLFDIQYF TGTGCCAGCAGTTTTGCGGGCCGGCTTTTTGACATTCAGTACTTC
TRBJ2-7 TRBV16 TRBD1 . CASTLRTGIRAEQYF TGTGCCAGCACCCTACGGACAGGGATTCGAGCCGAGCAGTACTTC
TRBJ2-7 TRBV4-2 . . CASSPAGRQGLTYEQYF TGTGCCAGCAGCCCAGCGGGACGACAGGGGCTCACCTACGAGCAGTACTTC
TRBJ1-5 TRBV6-1 TRBD1 once CASSRQGGNQPQHF TGTGCCAGCAGTAGACAGGGAGGCAATCAGCCCCAGCATTTT
TRBJ1-5 TRBV5-1 . . CASRQDYQLGTQHF TGCGCCAGCAGACAGGACTATCAGCTTGGGACCCAGCATTTT
TRBJ2-3 TRBV5-6 . . CASSLGIGGTDTQYF TGTGCCAGCAGCTTGGGTATAGGGGGTACAGATACGCAGTATTTT
TRBJ2-3 TRBV19 TRBD1 . CASSVQGASDTQYF TGTGCCAGTAGTGTACAGGGGGCCTCAGATACGCAGTATTTT